This T cell receptor (beta chain) was documented in a study of beta chain features in type 1 diabetes. Expressed TCRB transcripts were sequenced, since all the RNA that had been isolated was reverse transcribed. The table came from immunoSEQ multiplex PCR; TCRdb's copy has only in-frame clones and leaves some out. The data show a few hundred thousand clones, approximately 16% seen once. Blood was drawn once from each donor into heparinised tubes. The draws averaged about 0.12 L. It was via CD45RO/CCR7/CD25/CD127/CD95/CD27 that CD4+ naive, central memory, regulatory and stem cell-like memory cells were sorted. Germline V gene sequence: CDR1 SGHTA, CDR2 FQGNSA. This CDR3 has 12 residues. V was shortened by 5 bases and J by 9 bases, with 11 bases between the two germline ends. With regard to this clone: Its antigen is not known.

Regarding the study as a whole: Still unanswered here is whether HLA type influences TCRB rearrangement. Within each of all four CD4+ subsets, Type 1 diabetes patients had TCRB CDR3s that were moderately but significantly shorter.

This TCR was recovered from a woman between 18 and 30 years old in good health. Sequenced sample: naive CD4+ T cells from blood. The V call is TRBV7-2, the J call TRBJ1-5; D unclear. The CDR3 coding sequence is TGTGCCAGCAGCCCTTCACAATGGCCCCAGCATTTT. Its protein product is CASSPSQWPQHF. The full variable domain, completed using reference TRBV7-2 and TRBJ1-5, is GAGVSQSPSNKVTEKGKDVELRCDPISGHTALYWYRQSLGQGLEFLIYFQGNSAPDKSGLPSDRFSAERTGGSVSTLTIQRTQQEDSAVYLCASSPSQWPQHFGDGTRLSIL.